This TCR beta chain was obtained from a study of T cell responses to AZD1222 COVID-19 vaccine. In the study overall: Second doses that came at about 4 or about 12 weeks were put together.

The CDR3 has 15 amino acids. Germline CDR1 is SNHLY and CDR2 is FYNNEI. V shed 5 bases, J shed 0 bases, and the junction held 4 bases outside the gene matches. Broader study findings: Two doses of AZD1222 preceded a rise in Spike-specific TCR breadth and depth. White British people made up most donors, females outnumbered males, and clonal diversity was possibly underestimated. No repertoire was sampled before or during the peak T cell response, only after it.

By proportion, this clone is medium-sized. Its antigen remains unidentified. Using immunoSEQ multiplex PCR, the repertoire was profiled, and TCRdb retains in-frame clones only, with some absent. The sample contains some 150,000 clones, roughly 91% of which appear only once. The chain joins TRBV2 to TRBJ2-3; 8 bases are shared with TRBD2. The receptor was derived from an adult in good health. Sequencing used peripheral blood, obtained on day 0 of AZD1222 vaccination. The chain's CDR3 is CASSTIAGSTDTQYF. Written as DNA, the CDR3 is TGTGCCAGCAGTACCATAGCGGGGAGCACAGATACGCAGTATTTT.